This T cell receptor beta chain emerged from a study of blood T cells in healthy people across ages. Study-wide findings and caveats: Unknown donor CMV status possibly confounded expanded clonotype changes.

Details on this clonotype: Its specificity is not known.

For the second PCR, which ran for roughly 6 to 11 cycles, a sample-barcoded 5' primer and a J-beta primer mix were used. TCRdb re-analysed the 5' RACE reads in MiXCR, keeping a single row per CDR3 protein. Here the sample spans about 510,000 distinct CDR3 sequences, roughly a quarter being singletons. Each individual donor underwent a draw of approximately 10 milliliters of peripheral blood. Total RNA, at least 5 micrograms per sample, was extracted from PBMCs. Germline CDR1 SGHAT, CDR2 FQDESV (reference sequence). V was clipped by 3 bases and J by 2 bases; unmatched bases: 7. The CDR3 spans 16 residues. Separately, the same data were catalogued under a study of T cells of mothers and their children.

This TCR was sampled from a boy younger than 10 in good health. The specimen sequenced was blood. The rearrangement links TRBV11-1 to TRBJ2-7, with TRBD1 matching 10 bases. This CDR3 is CASSLVPGQGTYEQYF. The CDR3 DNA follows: TGTGCCAGCAGCTTGGTACCGGGACAGGGGACCTACGAGCAGTACTTC. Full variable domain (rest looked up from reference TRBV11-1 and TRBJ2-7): EAEVAQSPRYKITEKSQAVAFWCDPISGHATLYWYRQILGQGPELLVQFQDESVVDDSQLPKDRFSAERLKGVDSTLKIQPAELGDSAMYLCASSLVPGQGTYEQYFGPGTRLTVT.